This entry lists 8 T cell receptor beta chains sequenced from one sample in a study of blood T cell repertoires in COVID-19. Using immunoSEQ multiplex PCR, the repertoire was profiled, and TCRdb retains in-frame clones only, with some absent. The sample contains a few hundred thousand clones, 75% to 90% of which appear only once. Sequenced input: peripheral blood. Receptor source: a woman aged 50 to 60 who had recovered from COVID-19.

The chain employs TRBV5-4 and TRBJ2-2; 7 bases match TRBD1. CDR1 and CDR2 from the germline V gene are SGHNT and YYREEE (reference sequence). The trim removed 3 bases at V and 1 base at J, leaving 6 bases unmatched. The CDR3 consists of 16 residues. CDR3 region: CASSSARDRNTGELFF. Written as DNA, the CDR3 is TGTGCCAGCAGCTCGGCCCGGGACAGGAACACCGGGGAGCTGTTTTTT.

The CDR3 nucleotides are TGTGCCAGCAGCCCCACGGGAGGCTCGTACAATGAGCAGTTCTTC. This sequence encodes CASSPTGGSYNEQFF. The genes are TRBV7-6 and TRBJ2-1; 7 bases align to TRBD2. The CDR3 totals 15 residues. CDR1 is SGHVS and CDR2 is FNYEAQ in the germline V gene. V shed 5 bases and J 4 bases; nucleotides not matched to a gene: 8.

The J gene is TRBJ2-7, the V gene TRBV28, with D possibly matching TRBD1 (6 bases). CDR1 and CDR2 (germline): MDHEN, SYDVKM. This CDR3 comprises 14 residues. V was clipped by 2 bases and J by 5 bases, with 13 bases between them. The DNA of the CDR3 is TGTGCCAGCAGTTTAGATCTACAGGGCGACGAGCAGTACTTC. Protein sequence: CASSLDLQGDEQYF.

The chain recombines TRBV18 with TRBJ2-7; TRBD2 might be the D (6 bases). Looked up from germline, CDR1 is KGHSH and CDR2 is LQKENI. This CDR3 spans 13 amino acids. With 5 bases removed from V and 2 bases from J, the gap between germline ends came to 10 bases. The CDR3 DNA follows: TGTGCCAGCTCAGCGGGAAGTACCTACGAGCAGTACTTC. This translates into CASSAGSTYEQYF.

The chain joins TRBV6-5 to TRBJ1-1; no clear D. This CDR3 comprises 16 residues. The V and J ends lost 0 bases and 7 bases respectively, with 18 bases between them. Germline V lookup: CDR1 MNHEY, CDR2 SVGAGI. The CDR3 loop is CASSYSTYRETHEAFF. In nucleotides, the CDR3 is TGTGCCAGCAGTTACTCAACGTACCGGGAAACTCATGAAGCTTTCTTT.

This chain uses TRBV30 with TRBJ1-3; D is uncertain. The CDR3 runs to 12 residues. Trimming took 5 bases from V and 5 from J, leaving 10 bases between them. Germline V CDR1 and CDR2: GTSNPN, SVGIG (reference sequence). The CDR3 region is CAWGSLRNTIYF. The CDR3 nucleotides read TGTGCCTGGGGGAGTTTAAGAAACACCATATATTTT.

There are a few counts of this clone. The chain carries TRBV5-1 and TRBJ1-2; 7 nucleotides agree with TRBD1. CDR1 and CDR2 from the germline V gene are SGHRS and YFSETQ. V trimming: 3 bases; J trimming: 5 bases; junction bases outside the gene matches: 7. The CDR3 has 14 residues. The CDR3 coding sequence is TGCGCCAGCAGCTCGGAGACAGGGAGGTATGGCTACACCTTC. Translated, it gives CASSSETGRYGYTF.

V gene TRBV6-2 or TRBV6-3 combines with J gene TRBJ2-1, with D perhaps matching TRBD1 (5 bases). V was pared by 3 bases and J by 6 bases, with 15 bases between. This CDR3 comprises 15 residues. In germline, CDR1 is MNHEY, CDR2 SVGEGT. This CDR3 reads CASSYLGVQGNEQFF. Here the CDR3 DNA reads TGTGCCAGCAGTTATCTTGGCGTGCAGGGCAATGAGCAGTTCTTC.